This T cell receptor beta chain was sequenced for a study of blood T cell repertoires in COVID-19. Study information: Samples representing acute and convalescent COVID-19 were sourced from the United States, Italy and Spain. Sources were T cells, B-cell-depleted T cells, or PBMCs; the material itself was cDNA or gDNA.

CDR1 and CDR2 (germline): SGHRS, YFSETQ. The CDR3 covers 15 residues. V lost 2 bases, J lost 2 bases, and 6 bases stayed unmatched. Original methodology: Estimation of nucleated cell counts relied on the amplification of reference gene primers. Libraries were prepared by immunoSEQ multiplex PCR; TCRdb keeps only in-frame clonotypes and omits some of them. V and J calls plus clone size are reproduced from that table; the DNA served to infer D and trimming. This sample yields roughly 130,000 clones, of which 84% are seen a single time; 12% belongs to the top ten. This clone was seen a handful of times. The sequence was obtained from a woman aged 55 to 70 with acute or convalescent COVID-19. The sample taken for sequencing was peripheral blood. This chain uses TRBV5-1 with TRBJ1-1; 7 bases align to TRBD1. The CDR3 sequence: CASSFQTGRNTEAFF. In DNA, the CDR3 is TGCGCCAGCAGCTTCCAGACAGGGAGAAACACTGAAGCTTTCTTT.